What follows are 18 T cell receptor beta chains derived from one specimen sequenced in a study of beta chain features in type 1 diabetes (dated by TCRdb to 2016 to 2019). Library construction relied on the immunoSEQ multiplex PCR assay. All of the isolated RNA was reverse transcribed with the High Capacity cDNA Reverse Transcription Kit, so expressed TCRB transcripts were sequenced. In TCRdb, the immuneACCESS table is reduced to in-frame sequences with V and J assigned. These tables do not hold every clone; where another copy was compared, an unresolved V gene accounts for under half, and the others remain unexplained. For this sample the table gives 860,000 or so clones, of which 15% to 20% were detected only once. Clones ranked in the top ten supply about 0.025% of the sample. Sequencing input: naive CD4+ T cells from blood. This specimen's cell subset or site label, interpreted: true naive CD4+ T cells. The receptor set was obtained from a woman aged 18-29 years in good health.

This clone showed up just a few times. Within the sample, other DNA sequences also encode this same CDR3. The chain carries TRBV7-9 and TRBJ2-5, with D unresolved. Germline CDR1 and CDR2: SEHNR and FQNEAQ (reference sequence). CDR3 size: 12 residues. Trimming pared 2 bases from V and 5 bases from J, leaving 6 bases between. Written as DNA, the CDR3 is TGTGCCAGCAGCTTATTAGGCGAGACCCAGTACTTC. Translation: CASSLLGETQYF.

This clone was recorded a few times. This rearrangement joins TRBV11-2 to TRBJ1-1; 9 positions match TRBD1. Germline V CDR1 and CDR2: SGHAT, FQNNGV. This CDR3 has 15 amino acids. V trimming: 2 bases; J trimming: 3 bases; junction bases outside the gene matches: 4. CDR3 sequence reads: CASSLWRDRDTEAFF. Here the CDR3 DNA reads TGTGCCAGCAGCTTATGGCGGGACAGGGACACTGAAGCTTTCTTT.

This clone was picked up a small number of times. The rearrangement links TRBV29-1 to TRBJ2-1, with 7 bases identical to TRBD1. Germline lookup yields CDR1 SQVTM and CDR2 ANQGSEA. The CDR3 covers 14 residues. V was clipped by 5 bases and J by 4 bases; unmatched bases: 8. CDR3 protein: CSVPGTARYNEQFF. The CDR3, as DNA: TGCAGCGTTCCCGGGACAGCCCGTTACAATGAGCAGTTCTTC.

The sample holds a few counts of this clone. This chain uses TRBV18 with TRBJ1-1; TRBD1 matches at 9 bases. CDR3 length: 16 residues. Germline assignment: CDR1 KGHSH and CDR2 LQKENI. Trimming removed 1 base from V and 2 bases from J; junction bases left unmatched: 5. The CDR3 DNA follows: TGTGCCAGCTCACCACTAACAGGGGGCTCAAACACTGAAGCTTTCTTT. As protein: CASSPLTGGSNTEAFF. Full variable domain (rest looked up from reference TRBV18 and TRBJ1-1): NAGVMQNPRHLVRRRGQEARLRCSPMKGHSHVYWYRQLPEEGLKFMVYLQKENIIDESGMPKERFSAEFPKEGPSILRIQQVVRGDSAAYFCASSPLTGGSNTEAFFGQGTRLTVV.

The gene calls are TRBV5-1 and TRBJ2-5; D tentatively fits TRBD1 or TRBD2 (5 bases each). The V end was cut by 5 bases, the J end by 2 bases, with 13 bases between. The CDR3 covers 14 residues. The V gene's germline CDR1 is SGHRS and CDR2 YFSETQ. CDR3 in amino acids: CASRLRDGQETQYF. The CDR3 DNA is TGCGCCAGCAGACTCCGGGACGGACAAGAGACCCAGTACTTC.

This clone came up a few times. The chain recombines TRBV18 with TRBJ2-1, with 12 bases identical to TRBD2. The length of the CDR3 is 19 residues. Per germline, CDR1 KGHSH and CDR2 LQKENI. The junction had 16 bases not matched to a gene; V was cut back by 2 bases and J by 8 bases. DNA of the CDR3: TGTGCCAGCTCACCATTAAGGACAGGTGGACTAGCGGGAAGGGATGAGCAGTTCTTC. Translation: CASSPLRTGGLAGRDEQFF.

This sequence joins TRBV19 and TRBJ2-3, with TRBD2 as a possible D gene (5 bases). Deletions cut 9 bases from V and 2 bases from J, with 15 bases between. Germline CDR1 LNHDA, CDR2 SQIVND (reference sequence). This CDR3 spans 14 amino acids. CDR3 sequence: CASSGGRSTDTQYF. In DNA, the CDR3 is TGTGCCAGCTCGGGCGGGCGCTCCACAGATACGCAGTATTTT.

This chain uses TRBV2 with TRBJ2-6; D possibly matches TRBD1 or TRBD2 (5 bases each). Looked up from germline, CDR1 is SNHLY and CDR2 is FYNNEI. V was pared by 5 bases and J by 2 bases, with 22 bases between. The CDR3 length is 19 residues. CDR3 sequence reads: CASSISGRMPRPGANVLTF. The CDR3 DNA reads as TGTGCCAGCAGTATCTCGGGACGGATGCCCAGGCCTGGGGCCAACGTCCTGACTTTC.

Turning to this clone: Within the sample, other DNA sequences also encode this same CDR3. V is TRBV28 and J is TRBJ2-1, with 10 bases matching TRBD2. Germline trimming cut 8 bases from V and 0 bases from J; bases unmatched to any gene: 1. Germline CDR1 MDHEN, CDR2 SYDVKM. The CDR3 spans 14 residues. The CDR3 coding sequence is TGTGCCAGCTCTAGCGGGAGCTCCTACAATGAGCAGTTCTTC. Its protein is CASSSGSSYNEQFF.

Regarding this clone: The sample carries other DNA sequences with the same CDR3. The chain is built from TRBV20-1 and TRBJ2-1; D remains unclear. The CDR3 runs to 10 residues. From germline, CDR1 is DFQATT and CDR2 SNEGSKA (reference sequence). V shed 6 bases and J shed 4 bases, with 4 bases lying between them. DNA of the CDR3: TGCAGTGCGCAATACAATGAGCAGTTCTTC. It yields the protein CSAQYNEQFF.

This clone appeared a few times. This chain links TRBV19 with TRBJ1-2; D gene unclear. The CDR3 is 14 residues long. The V gene's germline CDR1 is LNHDA and CDR2 SQIVND (reference sequence). The V gene lost 6 bases and the J gene lost 6 bases, with 17 bases spanning the gap. CDR3: CASSLTDGRNGYTF. In nucleotides, the CDR3 is TGTGCCAGTAGCCTAACGGACGGACGCAATGGCTACACCTTC.

To note about this clone: The junction does not match germline at one end; this may be a read error. The V call is TRBV7-7, the J call TRBJ2-3; D perhaps matches TRBD2 (6 bases). This CDR3 is built from 15 residues. Per germline, CDR1 SSHAT and CDR2 FNYEAQ (reference sequence). CDR3 amino acids: CASRPSARRTDTQYF. CDR3 coding DNA: TGTGCTAGCAGACCTAGCGCGAGACGCACAGATACGCAGTATTTT.

Only a few counts were recorded for this clone. The V gene is TRBV2, the J gene TRBJ2-3; possibly TRBD1 for D (6 bases). Germline loops: CDR1 SNHLY, CDR2 FYNNEI. The V end was cut by 3 bases, the J end by 9 bases, with 19 bases between. The CDR3 covers 15 residues. CDR3 sequence: CASSETPGQRGTQYF. As DNA, the CDR3 is TGTGCCAGCAGTGAGACCCCAGGACAGAGAGGAACGCAGTATTTT.

This chain uses TRBV18 with TRBJ2-1; the match to TRBD2 covers 11 bases. This CDR3 spans 15 amino acids. The germline CDR1 and CDR2 sequences are KGHSH and LQKENI. Losses at the gene ends were 6 bases for V and 6 bases for J; bases not matched to a gene: 7. The DNA of the CDR3 is TGTGCCAGCTCTCCCGGGACTAGCGGTCTCAATGAGCAGTTCTTC. It specifies CASSPGTSGLNEQFF. Full variable domain (outside the CDR3, taken from reference TRBV18 and TRBJ2-1): NAGVMQNPRHLVRRRGQEARLRCSPMKGHSHVYWYRQLPEEGLKFMVYLQKENIIDESGMPKERFSAEFPKEGPSILRIQQVVRGDSAAYFCASSPGTSGLNEQFFGPGTRLTVL.

This clone has more than one count but fewer than ten. The CDR3 is CASSSVASGLKSSYNEQFF. CDR3 bases: TGCGCCAGCAGCTCGGTCGCTAGCGGGCTAAAGAGCTCCTACAATGAGCAGTTCTTC. The J gene is TRBJ2-1, the V gene TRBV5-1; TRBD2 matches at 8 bases. J gave up 0 bases and V 3 bases, and 14 bases lay outside the gene matches. CDR3 size: 19 residues. CDR1 SGHRS and CDR2 YFSETQ come from the germline V gene.

This clone occurred a few times. The chain carries TRBV6-5 and TRBJ2-1; the D gene is possibly TRBD1 (6 bases). V shed 0 bases and J shed 13 bases, with 10 bases lying between them. There are 12 residues in the CDR3. Per the germline V gene, CDR1 is MNHEY and CDR2 is SVGAGI. The CDR3 coding sequence is TGTGCCAGCAGTTACTCGACGGACAGTCAGTTCTTC. This translates into CASSYSTDSQFF.

V and J are TRBV6-6 and TRBJ2-2, with TRBD2 matching over 10 bases. J gave up 5 bases and V 10 bases, and 4 bases lay outside the gene matches. Germline values: CDR1 MNHNY, CDR2 SVGAGI (reference sequence). This CDR3 contains 13 residues. CDR3 DNA sequence: TGTGCCATCAAGACTAGCGGGACCGGGGAGCTGTTTTTT. Translated: CAIKTSGTGELFF.

This clone was seen only a few times. The chain is built from TRBV28 and TRBJ1-1; TRBD1 is a possible D gene (5 bases). CDR1 and CDR2 (germline): MDHEN, SYDVKM. Trimming cost V 8 bases and J 4 bases, with 20 bases left between them. This CDR3 has 15 residues. The CDR3 bases are TGTGCCAGCCGCGGGTCTTGGGGGAAGAGCACTGAAGCTTTCTTT. This sequence encodes CASRGSWGKSTEAFF.